This entry describes one T cell receptor beta chain. The antigen this receptor binds is unknown. This sample is drawn from a study of cytomegalovirus exposure and HLA in healthy donors (dated by TCRdb to about 2017). Background for the entire study: In an earlier analysis of roughly 590 of the donors, 276 Gb of sequence data and 90 million to 130 million unique TCR beta sequences from 150 million to 200 million T cells were reported. Around 300 gigabases of sequencing data and 78 million or so unique TCR sequences were included in an early release covering roughly 600 HLA-typed donors. Of the roughly 400 genotyped donors, approximately 80% fell in the genetic ancestry cluster associated with self-reported Caucasian donors. The aim of the study was to test whether cataloging public T cell receptors could identify signatures of past pathogen exposure. The study profiled the T cell repertoires of under 700 subjects by immunosequencing and related them to cytomegalovirus serostatus. Along with the roughly 710-subject first cohort, a separate validation cohort of over a hundred different subjects was used. High-throughput TCR immunosequencing, statistical association of individual TCRs with disease status, and machine learning were combined to predict cytomegalovirus infection status. In a later analysis, previously published TCR beta repertoires from 670 or so donors were re-analyzed and high-resolution HLA genotyping was added so that TCR occurrence patterns could be studied. In the later analysis, no new phenotypic data were used to find candidate immune exposures; instead, reliance was placed on TCR beta sequences and their occurrence across donors. In an earlier analysis of about 590 of the donors, high-throughput TCR beta sequencing was used to judge whether each TCR beta V gene segment behaved as functional or pseudogenic. Donor age, sex, ethnicity and CMV serostatus were collected together with the repertoire data. In a later genetic analysis, genome-wide SNP genotypes for 398 of the 666 donors were used, and that subset was treated as a discovery cohort. Every repertoire in the discovery cohort had been generated on one and the same sequencing platform. HLA typing included class I and class II loci at four-digit resolution. The number of donors typed differed by locus, with roughly 620-630 for A, B, C, DRB1 and DQB1, around 500 for DQA1, 600 to 610 for DPA1, and some 470 for DPB1. Because of strong linkage in the cohort, four or five DR-DQ haplotypes were treated as single units for association and clustering. Among over 350 genotyped donors of the cohort, an average of 235,054 unique TCR beta nucleotide sequences were sequenced per donor, around a sixth of them non-productive. The investigation overall reported the following: HLA typing was unavailable for some donors at each locus, so association tests used only the typed subset. Some IMGT-functional V segments, including TRBV6-2 and TRBV6-3, could not be distinguished by the 87-base-pair reads and were therefore excluded. Sequencing depth was assumed to be roughly uniform across donors in the presence/absence analyses, though that assumption may not hold. Correlated functional status among segregating V segments might reflect linkage disequilibrium, but an unknown experimental factor could not be ruled out. The classifier was reported to diagnose cytomegalovirus status with high specificity and sensitivity in both the original and validation cohorts. A further reported finding was that TCR beta sequences accurately predicted the HLA-A and HLA-B alleles for most subjects in the first cohort. An association between a missense DCLRE1C variant and V-gene and J-gene trimming of TCR beta chains was found in a later genetic analysis and replicated in an independent cohort. Three of the identified cytomegalovirus-associated TCR beta chains were confirmed in vitro to be specific for cytomegalovirus antigens. When HLA alleles, especially DR and DQ, strongly co-occurred, attributing TCR associations to individual alleles was difficult. A later analysis reported that several top co-occurrence clusters appeared linked to parvovirus B19, influenza, CMV and Epstein-Barr virus. For the cohort, immune exposure information was limited to CMV serostatus. Most CMV-associated TCR beta chains appeared to be HLA-restricted in a later analysis, and the HLA associations seemed to be driven largely by CMV exposure. In a later analysis, some 18,000 TCR beta sequences were associated with specific HLA alleles at a false discovery rate of 0.05. In a later analysis, HLA-associated TCR beta chains were found to be more clonally expanded and to have lower generation probabilities than equally common non-associated chains. Compared with the roughly 670-donor mean, donors in an Asian-associated ancestry cluster had fewer N-insertions in productive TCRs, according to a later genetic analysis. Because counts were too low, approximately 18 rarely observed V segments, including chromosome 9 orphons, were excluded from the earlier analysis of several hundred of the donors. A group of highly shared sequence variants was considered likely to be a technical artifact of the sequencing pipeline. Most TCR sequences were seen in very few donors, while some public TCRs were found in many individuals. It was suggested by the authors that the approach could potentially be generalized to other disease states and immunological phenotypes. In a later analysis, the rate of TCR association differed among HLA loci, with DRB1 alleles having the most associated TCRs and HLA-C alleles having the fewest. A total of fewer than 200 TCR beta chains were listed by the study as associated with cytomegalovirus. Only TCR beta chains were sequenced in this cohort, and the absence of alpha or paired-chain data limited detectable features. Broadly in line with IMGT annotations, most TCR beta V segments showed up in productive rearrangements about 87% or about 30% of the time in an earlier analysis of around 550 of the donors.

According to the germline V gene (reference sequence), CDR1 reads MNHNY and CDR2 reads SVGAGI. Including cysteine and phenylalanine, the CDR3 has 14 amino acids. Only the CDR3 portion is preserved as DNA: 42 bases, with reading frame beginning at the first base. V gives up 5 bases and J gives up 2 bases, and the segment between their germline ends measures 13 bases. The cohort comprised some 680 healthy bone marrow donors. Cohort members were all nominally healthy when sampled, although unrecorded immune exposures were likely present. The donor was CMV seropositive and was included in the group of 290 or so seropositive cohort members. A peripheral blood sample was provided by each donor, and peripheral blood mononuclear cells were used for TCR beta sequencing. Genomic DNA extraction from the blood cell samples was performed with the Qiagen DNeasy Blood Extraction Kit. Library preparation employed the immunoSEQ multiplex PCR assay. For the multiplex PCR, a mixture combining 60 forward primers for TCR Vbeta segments and 13 reverse primers for TCR Jbeta segments was used. Amplification of the CDR3 region of rearranged TCR beta genes was performed with a multiplex PCR assay on genomic DNA. Amplified TCR beta libraries were sequenced as 87-base-pair reads on the Illumina HiSeq System. On the study's bioinformatics: A later analysis counted about 80 million unique TCR beta chains across the 666 repertoires, and some 11 million of these chains were shared by at least two donors. Raw reads were error-corrected and collapsed into unique sequences with a nearest-neighbor algorithm that merged closely related sequences to remove PCR and sequencing errors. V, D and J gene segments were assigned by aligning CDR3 sequences to IMGT reference sequences. For a sequence to be retained, at least a six-nucleotide match to both a V gene segment and a J gene segment was required. A rearrangement counted as productive if the CDR3 had no stop codons and remained in frame with V and J, and every other rearrangement counted as non-productive. CDR3 was defined according to IMGT convention as the region running from the second conserved V-encoded cysteine to the conserved J-encoded phenylalanine. Sequences without an unambiguous match to a single V gene segment were excluded from the earlier analysis of almost 600 of the donors. An earlier analysis of fewer than 650 of the donors classified V segments as functional when productive rearrangements were above 56.7% and as segregating when the standard deviation between donors was above 5%. To diagnose cytomegalovirus status from the catalog of TCR beta chain sequences, a statistical classification framework was built. In a later analysis, TCR nucleotide sequences were compared against IMGT/GENE-DB human TR gene sequences so that V and J genes could be assigned. A later analysis assigned CDR3 sequences and most-parsimonious VDJ recombination scenarios with the TCRdist pipeline. In a later analysis, each TCR beta chain was defined by its CDR3 amino acid sequence together with its V-gene family, and reads without a unique V-gene family were excluded. A later analysis removed several hundred highly shared, low-generation-probability nucleotide sequences to deal with suspected cross-contamination and a sequencing artifact. In a later analysis, a clonal expansion index was calculated for each public chain from normalized within-repertoire ranks of inferred template counts. In a later analysis, generation probabilities were computed with a VDJ recombination model fitted to out-of-frame rearrangements, and the resulting probabilities were checked against IGoR. Hypergeometric tests were used in a later analysis to score TCR-TCR, TCR-HLA and TCR-CMV co-occurrence, with a repertoire-size bias correction applied to the TCR pairs. In a later analysis, false discovery rates were estimated by permuting HLA or CMV assignments 20 times. In a later analysis, co-occurring TCRs were grouped with DBSCAN, and TCRdist sequence similarity was added when clustering was performed within HLA-allele-positive subsets. Repertoires with fewer than 30,000 or more than 120,000 public chains were left out of co-occurrence clustering, as were a few repertoires with anomalous nucleotide sharing. This is the immuneACCESS table as TCRdb keeps it, with only in-frame sequences that have V and J called. A part of the clones is gone; compared with another copy, unresolved V genes explain less than half, and the rest is unexplained. V, J and clone size were drawn from that table, and D and trimming were deduced from the DNA. The record for this sample contains tens of thousands of clones. Jointly, the top ten make up 8% to 13% of the sample.

The sequence links TRBV6-6 to TRBJ2-7; a tentative D call is TRBD1 (5 bases match). Sequencing was performed on PBMCs. This receptor was taken from a woman between 50 and 59 years old in good health and CMV-seropositive. The nucleotides read TGTGCCAGCAGTCGTGGGGCGAATGCCTACGAGCAGTACTTC. Translated, it gives CASSRGANAYEQYF.